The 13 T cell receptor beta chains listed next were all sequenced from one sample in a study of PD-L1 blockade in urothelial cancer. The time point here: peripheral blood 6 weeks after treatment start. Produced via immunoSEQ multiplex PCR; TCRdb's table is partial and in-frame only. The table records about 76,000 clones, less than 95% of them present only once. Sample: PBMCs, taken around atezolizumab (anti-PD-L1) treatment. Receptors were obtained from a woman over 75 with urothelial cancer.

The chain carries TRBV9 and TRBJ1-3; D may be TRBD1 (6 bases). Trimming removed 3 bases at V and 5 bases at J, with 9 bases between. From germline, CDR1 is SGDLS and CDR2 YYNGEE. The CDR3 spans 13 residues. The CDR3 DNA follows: TGTGCCAGCAGCGGCGACAGGAGAAACACCATATATTTT. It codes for CASSGDRRNTIYF.

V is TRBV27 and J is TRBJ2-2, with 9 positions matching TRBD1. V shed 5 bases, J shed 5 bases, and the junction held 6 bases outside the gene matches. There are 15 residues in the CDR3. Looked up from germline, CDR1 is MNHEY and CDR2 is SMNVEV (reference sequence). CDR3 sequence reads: CASSTQGAQTGELFF. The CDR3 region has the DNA TGTGCCAGCAGTACACAGGGGGCGCAAACCGGGGAGCTGTTTTTT.

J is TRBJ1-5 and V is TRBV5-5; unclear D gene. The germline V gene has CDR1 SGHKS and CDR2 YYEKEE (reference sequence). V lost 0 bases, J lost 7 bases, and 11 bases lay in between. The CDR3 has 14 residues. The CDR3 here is CASSLVVGGQPQHF. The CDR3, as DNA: TGTGCCAGCAGCTTGGTTGTGGGAGGGCAGCCCCAGCATTTT.

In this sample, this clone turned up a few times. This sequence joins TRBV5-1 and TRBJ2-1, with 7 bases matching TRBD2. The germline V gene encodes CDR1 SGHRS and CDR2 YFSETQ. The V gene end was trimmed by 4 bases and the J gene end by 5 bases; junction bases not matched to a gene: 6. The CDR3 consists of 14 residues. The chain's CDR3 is CASSGGSLHNEQFF. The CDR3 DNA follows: TGCGCCAGCAGCGGCGGGAGCCTCCACAATGAGCAGTTCTTC.

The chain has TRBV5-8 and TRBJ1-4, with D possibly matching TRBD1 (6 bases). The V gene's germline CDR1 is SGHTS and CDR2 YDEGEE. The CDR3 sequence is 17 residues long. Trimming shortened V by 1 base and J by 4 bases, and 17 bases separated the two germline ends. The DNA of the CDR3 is TGTGCCAGCAGCTTGACAGGGTCAGGGGCGTTTAATGAAAAACTGTTTTTT. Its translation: CASSLTGSGAFNEKLFF.

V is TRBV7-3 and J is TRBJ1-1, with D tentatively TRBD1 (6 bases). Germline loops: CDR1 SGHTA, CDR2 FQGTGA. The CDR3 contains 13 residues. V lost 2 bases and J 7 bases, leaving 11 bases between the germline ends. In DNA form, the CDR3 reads TGTGCCAGCAGCTTACCAGGGACACTTGAAGCTTTCTTT. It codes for CASSLPGTLEAFF.

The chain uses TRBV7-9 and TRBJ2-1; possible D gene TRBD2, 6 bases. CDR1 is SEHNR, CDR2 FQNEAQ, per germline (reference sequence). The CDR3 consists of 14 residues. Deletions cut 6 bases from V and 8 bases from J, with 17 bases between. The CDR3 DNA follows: TGTGCCAGCAGTGGAGGGACGGGGCGTGATGAGCAGTTCTTC. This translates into CASSGGTGRDEQFF.

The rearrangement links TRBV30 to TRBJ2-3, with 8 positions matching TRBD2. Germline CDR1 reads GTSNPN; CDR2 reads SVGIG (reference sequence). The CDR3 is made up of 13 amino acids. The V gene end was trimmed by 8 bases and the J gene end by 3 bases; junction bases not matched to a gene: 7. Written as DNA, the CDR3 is TGTGCCGGCACCGGGACTAGAACAGATACGCAGTATTTT. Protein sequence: CAGTGTRTDTQYF.

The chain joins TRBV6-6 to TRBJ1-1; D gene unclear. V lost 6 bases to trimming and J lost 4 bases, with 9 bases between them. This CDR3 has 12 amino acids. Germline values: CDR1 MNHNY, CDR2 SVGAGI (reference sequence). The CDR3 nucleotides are TGTGCCAGCAGCCCCTCGGGCACTGAAGCTTTCTTT. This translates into CASSPSGTEAFF.

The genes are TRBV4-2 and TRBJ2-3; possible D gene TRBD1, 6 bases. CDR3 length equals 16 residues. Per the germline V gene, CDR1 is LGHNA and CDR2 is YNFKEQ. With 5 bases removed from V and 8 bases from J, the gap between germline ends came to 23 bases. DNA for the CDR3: TGTGCCAGCAGCTTGGGGACATCCGCTATCGAGGGTACGCAGTATTTT. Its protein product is CASSLGTSAIEGTQYF.

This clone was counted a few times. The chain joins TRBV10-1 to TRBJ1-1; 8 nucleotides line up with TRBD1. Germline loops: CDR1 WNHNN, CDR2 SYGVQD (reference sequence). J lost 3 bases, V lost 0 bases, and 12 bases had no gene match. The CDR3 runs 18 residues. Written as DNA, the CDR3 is TGCGCCAGCAGTGAGTCTCCTTTCAGGGGGCTTGAGGACACTGAAGCTTTCTTT. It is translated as CASSESPFRGLEDTEAFF.

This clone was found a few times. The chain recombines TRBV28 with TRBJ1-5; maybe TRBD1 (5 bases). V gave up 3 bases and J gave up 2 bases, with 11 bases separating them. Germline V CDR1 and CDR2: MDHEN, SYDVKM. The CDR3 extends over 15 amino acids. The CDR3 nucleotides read TGTGCCAGCAGTTTCCCCGGGGGTGGCAATCAGCCCCAGCATTTT. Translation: CASSFPGGGNQPQHF.

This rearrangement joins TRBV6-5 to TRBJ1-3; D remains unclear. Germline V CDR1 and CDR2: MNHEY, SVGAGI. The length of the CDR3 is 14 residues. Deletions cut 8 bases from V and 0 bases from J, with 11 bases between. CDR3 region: CASRNPVSGNTIYF. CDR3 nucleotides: TGTGCCAGCCGCAATCCAGTCTCTGGAAACACCATATATTTT.